This T cell receptor (beta chain) was sequenced during a study of blood T cells in healthy people across ages. Study findings and constraints: The study could not conclusively compare naive and antigen-experienced cells, given its unsorted PBMCs. Strong correlation was found linking TCR beta diversity to naive T cell percentage. Long-lived donors exceeded aged donors in naive CD4+ cells and diversity.

Through a sample-barcoded 5' primer and a J-beta primer mix, a second PCR was run for 7 to 11 cycles. TCRdb processed the 5' RACE reads anew with MiXCR; each CDR3 protein has one entry. Among more than 750,000 distinct CDR3 sequences listed, under 35% were seen once. Between the trimmed V and J ends, which lost 4 bases and 2 bases, there was a span of 6 bases. The CDR3 length is 11 residues. From germline, CDR1 is SQVTM and CDR2 ANQGSEA. This clonotype was counted at least ten times. The antigen is undetermined. These same records also appear under a second study, on T cells of mothers and their children.

What was sequenced was blood. V usage is TRBV29-1 and J usage is TRBJ2-7, with D possibly matching TRBD2 (5 bases). The sequence derives from a woman aged 40 to 49 in good health. CDR3 DNA: TGCAGCGTTGCGGGGACCTACGAGCAGTACTTC. It specifies CSVAGTYEQYF.